The 3 T cell receptor beta chains below were found in one sample sequenced in a study of cytomegalovirus exposure and HLA in healthy donors. The study ran its PCR with 60 Vbeta and 13 Jbeta primers. TCRdb's copy holds only in-frame clones and misses some; the assay was immunoSEQ multiplex PCR. The sample includes around 150,000 clones, 76% of them seen just once. Sequenced input: PBMCs. Receptors originate from a woman aged 40 to 49 in good health and CMV-seronegative.

The rearrangement links TRBV10-3 to TRBJ1-2; D is unclear. Germline assignment: CDR1 ENHRY and CDR2 SYGVKD. Trimming took 0 bases from V and 2 from J, leaving 4 bases between them. CDR3 length equals 13 residues. CDR3 nucleotide sequence: TGTGCCATCAGTGAGTCCAGAAACTATGGCTACACCTTC. Amino acids: CAISESRNYGYTF.

This chain joins TRBV7-2 and TRBJ2-5; D is ambiguous. V gave up 3 bases and J gave up 1 base, with 9 bases separating them. Germline CDR1 and CDR2: SGHTA and FQGNSA. This CDR3 region has 14 residues. CDR3 protein: CASSFWPGQETQYF. The CDR3 DNA is TGTGCCAGCAGCTTCTGGCCAGGCCAAGAGACCCAGTACTTC. The full variable domain, rest sourced from reference TRBV7-2 and TRBJ2-5, is GAGVSQSPSNKVTEKGKDVELRCDPISGHTALYWYRQSLGQGLEFLIYFQGNSAPDKSGLPSDRFSAERTGGSVSTLTIQRTQQEDSAVYLCASSFWPGQETQYFGPGTRLLVL.

The chain is built from TRBV6-5 and TRBJ2-7; D unclear. Deletions cut 2 bases from V and 0 bases from J, with 8 bases between. The germline gives CDR1 MNHEY, CDR2 SVGAGI. This CDR3 is built from 14 residues. Written as DNA, the CDR3 is TGTGCCAGCAGTTACGTCCCCAGCTCCTACGAGCAGTACTTC. As protein: CASSYVPSSYEQYF.